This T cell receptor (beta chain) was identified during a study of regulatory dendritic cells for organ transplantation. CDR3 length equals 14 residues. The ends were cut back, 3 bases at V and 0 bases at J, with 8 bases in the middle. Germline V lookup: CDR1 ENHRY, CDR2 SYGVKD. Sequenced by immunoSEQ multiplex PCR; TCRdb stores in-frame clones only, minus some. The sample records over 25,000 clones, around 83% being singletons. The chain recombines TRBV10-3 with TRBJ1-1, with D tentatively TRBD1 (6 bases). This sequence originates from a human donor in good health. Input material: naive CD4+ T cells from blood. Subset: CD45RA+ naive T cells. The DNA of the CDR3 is TGTGCCATCAGTGATCAGGGGTTGAACACTGAAGCTTTCTTT. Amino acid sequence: CAISDQGLNTEAFF.